This TCR beta chain was profiled in a study of Graves' ophthalmopathy and Graves' hyperthyroidism. Notes on this clonotype: A much more abundant neighbour one base away suggests this may be a read error.

CDR3 length: 14 amino acids. CDR1 is SGHAT and CDR2 is FQNNGV in the germline V gene. Amplification from RNA transcripts yielded the TCR beta CDR3 regions. RT-PCR in the first round used HTBI primers; a second-round multiplex PCR followed. TCRdb re-analysed the multiplex PCR reads in MiXCR, keeping a single row per CDR3 protein. This table has about 640,000 distinct CDR3 sequences, just over 40% appearing once. The specimen was peripheral blood. The chain joins TRBV11-2 to TRBJ2-5; tentatively, D is TRBD2 (5 bases). The sequence was obtained from an adult man with Graves' ophthalmopathy. CDR3 sequence: CASSLRRQAETRYF. The CDR3 nucleotides read TGTGCCAGCAGCTTACGGAGGCAGGCAGAGACCCGGTACTTC.